The next 2 T cell receptor beta chains were all read from a single sample in a study of spatial heterogeneity in lung cancer (dated by TCRdb to between 2018 and 2021). Their recognized antigens are unknown. Beyond this particular receptor, the publication reports: The number of expanded intratumoral alpha and beta TCRs correlated with the tumor nonsynonymous mutation count.

The sample's time point label, in plain terms: sample taken at primary tumor resection. Receptor amplification or capture employed 5' RACE. Sequencing was carried out with a NextSeq 500. TCRdb trimmed the raw reads at Q25, called clones with MiXCR and kept productive beta chains. Every CDR3 protein is listed once, alongside the most common genes and DNA of its rows. The sample table holds thousands of distinct CDR3 sequences, of which roughly 7% were seen once. About 18% of the sample is taken by the ten largest. Material: lung tumor tissue, obtained at surgery. All receptors derive from a female donor with early-stage non-small cell lung cancer.

By share, this clonotype counts as medium-sized. In a library made to pick up alpha chains, this beta chain is a stray read with a size that means little. V usage is TRBV9 and J usage is TRBJ2-7, with 8 bases fitting TRBD1. The CDR3 length is 15 residues. Unmatched junction bases numbered 7, after V lost 0 bases and J lost 5 bases. Per germline, CDR1 SGDLS and CDR2 YYNGEE. In DNA form, the CDR3 reads TGTGCCAGCAGCGTAGCTACCGGACAGGGTCACGAGCAGTACTTC. Protein: CASSVATGQGHEQYF. The full variable domain, its missing parts supplied by reference TRBV9 and TRBJ2-7, is DSGVTQTPKHLITATGQRVTLRCSPRSGDLSVYWYQQSLDQGLQFLIQYYNGEERAKGNILERFSAQQFPDLHSELNLSSLELGDSALYFCASSVATGQGHEQYFGPGTRLTVT.

This clonotype is categorized as medium-sized. This beta chain was picked up by a library intended for alpha chains and is off target, so its count carries little meaning. The chain is built from TRBV28 and TRBJ2-3; TRBD2 is a possible D gene (6 bases). V lost 3 bases and J 4 bases, leaving 14 bases between the germline ends. There are 15 residues in the CDR3. In germline, CDR1 is MDHEN, CDR2 SYDVKM. The CDR3 nucleotides read TGTGCCAGCAGTTTTGCGGGGCTGGACGCAGATACGCAGTATTTT. Translated: CASSFAGLDADTQYF.